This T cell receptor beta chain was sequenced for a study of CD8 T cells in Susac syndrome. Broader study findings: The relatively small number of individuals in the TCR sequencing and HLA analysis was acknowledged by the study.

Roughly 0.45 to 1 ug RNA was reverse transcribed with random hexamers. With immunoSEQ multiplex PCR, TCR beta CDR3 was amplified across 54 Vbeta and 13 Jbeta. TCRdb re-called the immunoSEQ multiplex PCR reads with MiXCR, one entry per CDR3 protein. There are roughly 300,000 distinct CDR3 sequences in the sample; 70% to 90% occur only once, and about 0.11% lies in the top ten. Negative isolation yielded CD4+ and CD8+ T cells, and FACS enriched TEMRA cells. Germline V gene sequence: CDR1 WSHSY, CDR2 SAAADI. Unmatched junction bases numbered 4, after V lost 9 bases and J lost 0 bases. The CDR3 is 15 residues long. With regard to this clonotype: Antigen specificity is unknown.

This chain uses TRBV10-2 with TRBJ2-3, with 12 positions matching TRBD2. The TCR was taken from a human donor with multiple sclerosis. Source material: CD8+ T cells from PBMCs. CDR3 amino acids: CASKTSGSSTDTQYF. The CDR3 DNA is TGCGCCAGTAAGACTAGCGGGAGCAGCACAGATACGCAGTATTTT.